This T cell receptor (beta chain) was recovered during a study of blood T cell repertoires in COVID-19 (dated by TCRdb to about 2020). About the study as a whole: Samples from collaborators originated in the United States, Italy and Spain and spanned both the acute and convalescent phases of COVID-19. The material from the prospective study consisted of cDNA or gDNA derived from T cells, B-cell-depleted T cells, or PBMCs. Subjects who had been exposed to COVID-19, were actively infected with it, or had recovered from it provided the deeply sampled blood TCRbeta repertoires that made up the dataset. The repertoires were released in a freely available public database meant as a resource for research on the immune response to SARS-CoV-2. Samples came from the ongoing ImmuneRACE study (first 160 participants) plus 1,254 subjects from 6 global collaborators. Sample metadata almost always included a de-identified subject ID, COVID-19 status, age in years and sex. Where available, HLA class I and class II types were obtained from metadata supplied by the sample provider rather than from assay-based typing. Study-level results and caveats: How much clinical and demographic metadata was included differed by source and by participant, and the metadata was provided uncurated.

CDR1 and CDR2 are read off the germline V gene as SGHAT and FQNNGV. V is shortened by 5 bases, J by 2 bases, and the region joining them spans 13 bases. The CDR3 has 14 amino acids, counting the end cysteine and phenylalanine. Here the CDR3 DNA is all that survives: 42 bases in frame from base 1. The collaborating institutions used their own protocols to collect whole blood in K2EDTA tubes. For TCRbeta analysis, collaborator samples were shipped as frozen whole blood, as isolated PBMCs, or as DNA extracted from either sample type. As to this clone: Its specific antigen is unknown. One base away there is no much larger clone; base qualities are not given.

TCRbeta CDR3 regions were amplified from genomic DNA by means of the immunoSEQ Assay, a bias-controlled multiplex PCR. Per the authors' processing: The number of nucleated cells in each sample was estimated from the amplification of reference gene primers within the assay. Sequence reads were collapsed and filtered to measure the absolute abundance of every unique TCRbeta CDR3 rearrangement. For each sample, productive Simpson clonality was calculated by taking the square root of Simpson's diversity index across productive rearrangements. TCRdb holds this immuneACCESS table with in-frame rearrangements only. Some clones are missing; in checked studies, unresolved V genes explain under half, and the rest has no known cause. Clone size and the V and J calls come from that table; the DNA yielded D and trimming. The sample table contains more than 15,000 clones; only one count was recorded for 81% of them. The ten largest clones represent roughly 13% of the sample.

The receptor was derived from a man aged 35-49 years with active or convalescent COVID-19. The V and J genes are TRBV11-2 and TRBJ2-7; a weak D assignment points to TRBD2 (5 bases agree). Sequences were obtained from peripheral blood. In nucleotide form, the sequence is TGTGCCAGCAGCCCGGGGTCCCCGGCCTACGAGCAGTACTTC. Translated, this gives CASSPGSPAYEQYF.